This T cell receptor beta chain came from a study of T cells in tuberculosis. Study-level points and caveats: GEM motif frequencies gave 55% to 75% accuracy; the GMM repertoire gave roughly 90%.

This clone was seen just once. Its antigen is not known. Repertoires were generated with immunoSEQ multiplex PCR, while TCRdb's copy carries only in-frame clones and drops some. The sample carries about 33,000 clones, around 90% recorded once. The V segment lost 1 base and the J segment 4 bases; nucleotides outside the gene matches: 5. Germline-derived CDR1 and CDR2 are LGHNA and YNFKEQ. CDR3 size: 15 residues. What was sequenced was PBMCs. This chain connects TRBV4-2 to TRBJ2-3; 7 positions agree with TRBD2. The receptor's source is a donor aged 10-29 years with latent tuberculosis or without tuberculosis infection. Some clones in this sample may be carry-over from other donors' samples. The CDR3 protein is CASSQGSTSADTQYF. CDR3 in DNA: TGTGCCAGCAGCCAAGGCTCTACTAGCGCAGATACGCAGTATTTT.